This TCR beta chain was sequenced in a study of blood T cell repertoires in COVID-19. Across the study: The samples span acute and convalescent COVID-19 from the United States, Italy and Spain. Sources were T cells, B-cell-depleted T cells, or PBMCs; the material itself was cDNA or gDNA.

As originally analysed: Reference gene primer amplification gave nucleated cell count estimates. Clones were read by immunoSEQ multiplex PCR, and TCRdb kept only the in-frame ones, dropping some. That table furnishes V, J and clone size, whereas the DNA furnished D and trimming. The profile shows about 42,000 clones, 70% to 90% of them singletons. This CDR3 has 13 amino acids. V dropped 7 bases and J dropped 5 bases, with 12 bases sitting between them. Germline loops: CDR1 ENHRY, CDR2 SYGVKD. This sequence joins TRBV10-3 and TRBJ2-1, with D perhaps matching TRBD1 (5 bases). The sequencing sample was made of peripheral blood. The source is a man aged 50 to 59 with active COVID-19. The chain's CDR3 is CAIKPGQNNEQFF. The CDR3 region has the DNA TGTGCCATCAAGCCAGGGCAAAACAATGAGCAGTTCTTC.